This TCR beta chain was captured in a study of cytomegalovirus exposure and HLA in healthy donors. The CDR3 has 14 residues. Germline CDR1 reads GTSNPN; CDR2 reads SVGIG (reference sequence). The trim removed 0 bases at V and 7 bases at J, leaving 6 bases unmatched. Sequencing was performed with immunoSEQ multiplex PCR; in TCRdb, only in-frame clones are kept and a portion is missing. The sample records about 360,000 clones, roughly 89% being singletons. The sequencing input was PBMCs. This rearrangement joins TRBV30 to TRBJ2-1; 7 bases match TRBD2. The TCR was taken from a woman between 18 and 29 years old in good health and CMV-seronegative. CDR3 sequence: CAWSVLGTTNEQFF. The CDR3 nucleotides are TGTGCCTGGAGTGTACTAGGGACTACGAATGAGCAGTTCTTC.